These 14 T cell receptor beta chains originate from one sample sequenced in a study of vaccination and CD4 T cells after COVID-19. For these receptors, no antigen is known. The Oncomine TCR Beta short-read assay was what sequenced the DNA obtained from cultured CD4+ T cells. TCRdb passed the PCR reads through MiXCR, listing each CDR3 protein once. The data contain roughly 15,000 distinct CDR3 sequences, more than 25% of them singletons. Treatment given: roughly nine-day PBMC culture with coronavirus spike peptide pools or control peptides (ViraFEST assay). The sequenced sample was cultured CD4+ T cells from blood. The receptors stem from a human donor with COVID-19.

J is TRBJ1-2 and V is TRBV12-3 or TRBV12-4; no definite D call. CDR3 size: 17 residues. V lost 4 bases to trimming and J lost 4 bases, with 22 bases between them. As DNA, the CDR3 is TGTGCCAGCAGTTATCAAATTAGGGTCCCTGCTCCCTATGGCTACACCTTC. This encodes CASSYQIRVPAPYGYTF.

This clonotype was found a few times. The chain couples TRBV20-1 to TRBJ2-3; TRBD1 might be the D (5 bases). The V end lost 5 bases, the J end lost 6 bases, and 15 bases lay between the germline ends. Germline-derived CDR1 and CDR2 are DFQATT and SNEGSKA (reference sequence). The CDR3 consists of 13 residues. As DNA, the CDR3 is TGCAGTGCTCCATTCCCTGGGGCGGATACGCAGTATTTT. It encodes CSAPFPGADTQYF.

The chain joins TRBV20-1 to TRBJ1-2; tentative D call: TRBD1 (6 bases). There are 12 residues in the CDR3. Germline values: CDR1 DFQATT, CDR2 SNEGSKA (reference sequence). Trimming removed 6 bases at V and 5 bases at J, with 13 bases between. CDR3 DNA sequence: TGCAGTGCCTCAGGGGCCCCTTATGGCTACACCTTC. Protein product: CSASGAPYGYTF.

The V and J genes are TRBV24-1 and TRBJ2-1, with D unresolved. This CDR3 has 13 amino acids. The V end lost 4 bases, the J end lost 1 base, and 4 bases lay between the germline ends. The V gene's germline CDR1 is KGHDR and CDR2 SFDVKD. The CDR3: CATSEGSYNEQFF. In DNA, the CDR3 is TGTGCCACCAGTGAGGGGTCCTACAATGAGCAGTTCTTC.

CDR3: CASSYSGRGGPGRLDEQYF. CDR3 sequence (DNA): TGTGCCAGCAGTTACTCTGGTCGGGGGGGCCCTGGAAGATTAGACGAGCAGTACTTC. The V and J genes are TRBV6-5 and TRBJ2-7, with TRBD2 matching 8 bases. Germline lookup yields CDR1 MNHEY and CDR2 SVGAGI. The CDR3 length is 19 residues. V dropped 0 bases and J dropped 5; count of bases not matched to a gene: 18.

The chain combines TRBV7-2 with TRBJ2-3, with TRBD1 matching 8 bases. This CDR3 is 14 amino acids long. Trimming cost V 4 bases and J 2 bases; bases outside gene matches: 2. CDR1 is SGHTA and CDR2 is FQGNSA in the germline V gene. For the CDR3, the DNA is TGTGCCAGCAGCTGGGACAGGTCCACAGATACGCAGTATTTT. Residues: CASSWDRSTDTQYF.

The J gene is TRBJ2-7, the V gene TRBV14; no clear D. Germline loops: CDR1 SGHDN, CDR2 FVKESK. The CDR3 contains 17 residues. Trimming stripped 0 bases from V and 0 bases from J, with 15 bases between. This CDR3 reads CASSQDPSRYSSYEQYF. In nucleotides, the CDR3 is TGTGCCAGCAGCCAAGACCCCAGCAGATACAGCTCCTACGAGCAGTACTTC.

The V and J genes are TRBV28 and TRBJ1-5; no clear D gene. Germline lookup yields CDR1 MDHEN and CDR2 SYDVKM. V lost 6 bases and J 2 bases, leaving 5 bases between the germline ends. This CDR3 comprises 12 residues. The CDR3 region has the DNA TGTGCCAGCAGCCATGGCAATCAGCCCCAGCATTTT. Translated: CASSHGNQPQHF.

This clonotype has a handful of counts. V gene TRBV7-8 combines with J gene TRBJ1-2; TRBD1 matches at 7 bases. CDR3 length: 16 residues. The germline CDR1 and CDR2 sequences are SGHVS and FQNEAQ. J was trimmed by 2 bases and V by 5 bases; bases with no gene match: 11. The CDR3 region has the DNA TGTGCCAGCAGCCTACTTACAGGGGCTGGGAACTATGGCTACACCTTC. Protein sequence: CASSLLTGAGNYGYTF.

V usage is TRBV19 and J usage is TRBJ1-5, with D tentatively TRBD1 (5 bases). The CDR3 has 13 amino acids. Trimming shortened V by 9 bases and J by 7 bases, and 16 bases separated the two germline ends. The V gene's germline CDR1 is LNHDA and CDR2 SQIVND (reference sequence). The CDR3 spells CARGRGERQPQHF. CDR3 DNA sequence: TGTGCCAGGGGGAGAGGGGAGCGACAGCCCCAGCATTTT.

This clonotype was picked up a small number of times. This chain links TRBV27 with TRBJ2-2; D is unresolved. The CDR3 is 15 residues long. Trimming pared 3 bases from V and 7 bases from J, leaving 15 bases between. The germline CDR1 and CDR2 sequences are MNHEY and SMNVEV (reference sequence). The CDR3 region has the DNA TGTGCCAGCAGTTTCCAGTCCGGATGGGGCGGGGAGCTGTTTTTT. This translates into CASSFQSGWGGELFF.

This rearrangement joins TRBV19 to TRBJ2-2; D tentatively fits TRBD1 or TRBD2 (6 bases each). CDR1 and CDR2 from the germline V gene are LNHDA and SQIVND (reference sequence). Trimming took 8 bases from V and 3 from J, leaving 16 bases between them. This CDR3 spans 15 amino acids. The CDR3 spells CASRGQRVDTGELFF. The CDR3 region has the DNA TGTGCCAGTCGGGGGCAGAGGGTGGACACCGGGGAGCTGTTTTTT.

The rearrangement uses TRBV6-1 and TRBJ1-1, with D perhaps matching TRBD1 (6 bases). From germline, CDR1 is MNHNS and CDR2 SASEGT. V was pared by 7 bases and J by 11 bases, with 17 bases between. The CDR3 contains 12 residues. CDR3 loop: CASTLVRGFAFF. The CDR3 nucleotides read TGTGCCAGCACCTTGGTCAGGGGTTTTGCTTTCTTT.

The chain employs TRBV7-2 and TRBJ2-2, with TRBD2 matching 7 bases. Trimming at V came to 2 bases and at J to 0 bases, leaving 3 bases not matched to a gene. The germline gives CDR1 SGHTA, CDR2 FQGNSA. This CDR3 has 16 residues. The CDR3 region is CASSLMAGANTGELFF. Here the CDR3 DNA reads TGTGCCAGCAGCTTAATGGCGGGGGCGAACACCGGGGAGCTGTTTTTT.